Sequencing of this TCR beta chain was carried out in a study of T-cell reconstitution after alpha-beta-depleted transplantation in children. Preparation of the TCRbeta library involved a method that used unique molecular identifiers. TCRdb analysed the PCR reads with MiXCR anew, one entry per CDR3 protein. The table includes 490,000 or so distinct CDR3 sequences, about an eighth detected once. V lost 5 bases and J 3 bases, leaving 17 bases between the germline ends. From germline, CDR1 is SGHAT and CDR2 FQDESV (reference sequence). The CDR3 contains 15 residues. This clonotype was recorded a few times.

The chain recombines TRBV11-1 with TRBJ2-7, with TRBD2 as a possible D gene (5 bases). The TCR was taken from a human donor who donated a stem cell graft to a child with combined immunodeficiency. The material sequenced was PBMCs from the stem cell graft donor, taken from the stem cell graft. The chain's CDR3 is CASSTDPEGSYEQYF. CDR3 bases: TGTGCCAGCAGCACCGACCCCGAGGGCAGCTACGAGCAGTACTTC.